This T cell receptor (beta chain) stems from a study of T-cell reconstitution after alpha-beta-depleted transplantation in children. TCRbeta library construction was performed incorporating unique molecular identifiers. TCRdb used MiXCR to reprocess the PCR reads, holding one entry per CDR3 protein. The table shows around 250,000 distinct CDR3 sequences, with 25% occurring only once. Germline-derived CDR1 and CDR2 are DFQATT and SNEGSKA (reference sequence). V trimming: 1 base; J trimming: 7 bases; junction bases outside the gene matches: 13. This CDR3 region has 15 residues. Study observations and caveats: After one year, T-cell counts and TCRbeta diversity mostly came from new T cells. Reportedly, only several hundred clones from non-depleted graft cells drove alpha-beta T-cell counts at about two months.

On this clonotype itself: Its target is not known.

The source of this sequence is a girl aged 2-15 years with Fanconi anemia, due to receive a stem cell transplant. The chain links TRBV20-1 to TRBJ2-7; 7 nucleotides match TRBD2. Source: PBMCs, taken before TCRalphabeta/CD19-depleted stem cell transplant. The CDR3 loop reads CSARASARTRNEQYF. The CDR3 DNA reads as TGCAGTGCTAGAGCGAGCGCACGGACTAGAAATGAGCAGTACTTC.